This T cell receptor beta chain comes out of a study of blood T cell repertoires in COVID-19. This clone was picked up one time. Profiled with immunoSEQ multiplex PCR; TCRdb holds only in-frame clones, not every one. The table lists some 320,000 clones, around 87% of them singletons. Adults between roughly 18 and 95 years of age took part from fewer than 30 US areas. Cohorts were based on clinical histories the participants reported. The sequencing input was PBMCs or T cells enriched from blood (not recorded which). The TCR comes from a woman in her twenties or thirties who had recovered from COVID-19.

CDR3 residues: CASSLNPGGADTQYF. Here the CDR3 DNA reads TGTGCCAGCAGCTTGAATCCGGGGGGGGCAGATACGCAGTATTTT. The chain recombines TRBV11-2 with TRBJ2-3; 8 bases align to TRBD2. J was trimmed by 4 bases and V by 3 bases; bases with no gene match: 6. The germline CDR1 and CDR2 sequences are SGHAT and FQNNGV. The CDR3 has 15 residues.